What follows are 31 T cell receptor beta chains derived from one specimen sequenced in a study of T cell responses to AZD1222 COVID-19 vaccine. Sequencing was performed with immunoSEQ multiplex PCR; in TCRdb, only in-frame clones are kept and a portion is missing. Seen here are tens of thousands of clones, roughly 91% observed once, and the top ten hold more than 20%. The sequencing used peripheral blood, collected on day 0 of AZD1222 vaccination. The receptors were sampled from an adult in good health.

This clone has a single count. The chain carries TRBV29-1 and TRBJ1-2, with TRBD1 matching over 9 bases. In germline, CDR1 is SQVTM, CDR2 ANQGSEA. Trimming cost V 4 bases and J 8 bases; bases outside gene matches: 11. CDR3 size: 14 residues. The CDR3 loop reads CSVGEPTGGAGYTF. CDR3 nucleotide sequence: TGCAGCGTTGGGGAGCCGACAGGGGGGGCCGGCTACACCTTC. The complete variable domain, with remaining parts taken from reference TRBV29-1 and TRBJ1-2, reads SAVISQKPSRDICQRGTSLTIQCQVDSQVTMMFWYRQQPGQSLTLIATANQGSEATYESGFVIDKFPISRPNLTFSTLTVSNMSPEDSSIYLCSVGEPTGGAGYTFGSGTRLTVV.

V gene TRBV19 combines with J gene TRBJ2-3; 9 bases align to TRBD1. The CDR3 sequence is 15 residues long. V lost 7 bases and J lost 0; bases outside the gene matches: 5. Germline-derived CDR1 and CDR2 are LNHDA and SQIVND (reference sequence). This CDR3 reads CASTRGTGSTDTQYF. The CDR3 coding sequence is TGTGCCAGTACCCGTGGGACAGGGAGCACAGATACGCAGTATTTT.

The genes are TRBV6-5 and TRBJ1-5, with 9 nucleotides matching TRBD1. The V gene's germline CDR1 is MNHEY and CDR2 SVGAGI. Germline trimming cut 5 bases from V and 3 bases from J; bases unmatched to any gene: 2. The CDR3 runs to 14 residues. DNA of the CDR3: TGTGCCAGCAGTAGGACAGGGGACAATCAGCCCCAGCATTTT. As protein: CASSRTGDNQPQHF.

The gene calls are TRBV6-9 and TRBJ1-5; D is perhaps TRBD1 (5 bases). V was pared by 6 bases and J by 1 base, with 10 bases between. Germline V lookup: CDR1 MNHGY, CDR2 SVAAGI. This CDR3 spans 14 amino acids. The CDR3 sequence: CASRSGLSNQPQHF. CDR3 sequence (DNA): TGTGCCAGCAGATCAGGGCTGAGCAATCAGCCCCAGCATTTT.

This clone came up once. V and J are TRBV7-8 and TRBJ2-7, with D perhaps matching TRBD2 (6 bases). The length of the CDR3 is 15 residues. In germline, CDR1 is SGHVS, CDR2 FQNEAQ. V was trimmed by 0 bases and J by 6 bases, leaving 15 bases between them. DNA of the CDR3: TGTGCCAGCAGCTTAGCGCGCGGGACCCCCGTCGAGCAGTACTTC. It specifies CASSLARGTPVEQYF.

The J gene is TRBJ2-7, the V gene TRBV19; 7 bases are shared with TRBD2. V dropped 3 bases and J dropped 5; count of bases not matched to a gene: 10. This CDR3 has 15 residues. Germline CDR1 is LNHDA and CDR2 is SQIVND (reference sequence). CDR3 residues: CASSILGGGPDEQYF. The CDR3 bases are TGTGCCAGTAGTATCTTGGGCGGGGGACCCGACGAGCAGTACTTC.

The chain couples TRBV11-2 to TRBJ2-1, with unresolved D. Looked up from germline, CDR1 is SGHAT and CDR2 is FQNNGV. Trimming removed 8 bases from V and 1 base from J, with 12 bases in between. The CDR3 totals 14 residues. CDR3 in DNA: TGTGCCAGCTCGCGTGGCAGTTCCTACAATGAGCAGTTCTTC. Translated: CASSRGSSYNEQFF.

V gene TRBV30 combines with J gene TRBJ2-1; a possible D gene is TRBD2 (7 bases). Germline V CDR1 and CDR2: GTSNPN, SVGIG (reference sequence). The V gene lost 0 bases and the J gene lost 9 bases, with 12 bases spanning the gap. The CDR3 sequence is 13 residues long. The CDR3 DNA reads TGTGCCTGGAGTGTGTCGGGGGGCATTGAGCAGTTCTTC. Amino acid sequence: CAWSVSGGIEQFF. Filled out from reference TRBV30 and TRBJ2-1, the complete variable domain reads SQTIHQWPATLVQPVGSPLSLECTVEGTSNPNLYWYRQAAGRGLQLLFYSVGIGQISSEVPQNLSASRPQDRQFILSSKKLLLSDSGFYLCAWSVSGGIEQFFGPGTRLTVL.

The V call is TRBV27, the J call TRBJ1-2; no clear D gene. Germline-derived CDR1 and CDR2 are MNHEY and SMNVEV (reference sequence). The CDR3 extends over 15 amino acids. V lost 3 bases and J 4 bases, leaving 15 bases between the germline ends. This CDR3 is CASSFSGDFGYGYTF. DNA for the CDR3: TGTGCCAGCAGTTTTTCGGGAGACTTTGGCTATGGCTACACCTTC.

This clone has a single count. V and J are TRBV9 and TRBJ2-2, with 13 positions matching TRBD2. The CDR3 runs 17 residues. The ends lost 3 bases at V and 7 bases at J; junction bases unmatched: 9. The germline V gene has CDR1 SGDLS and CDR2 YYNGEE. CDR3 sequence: CASSAPGTSGAGGELFF. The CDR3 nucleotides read TGTGCCAGCAGCGCCCCGGGGACTAGCGGGGCCGGCGGGGAGCTGTTTTTT. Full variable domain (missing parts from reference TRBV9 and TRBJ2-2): DSGVTQTPKHLITATGQRVTLRCSPRSGDLSVYWYQQSLDQGLQFLIQYYNGEERAKGNILERFSAQQFPDLHSELNLSSLELGDSALYFCASSAPGTSGAGGELFFGEGSRLTVL.

The CDR3, as DNA: TGTGCCAGCAGTTTATTACGGGGCAATCAGCCCCAGCATTTT. Protein sequence: CASSLLRGNQPQHF. V usage is TRBV28 and J usage is TRBJ1-5, with D unresolved. The CDR3 is 14 residues long. Germline CDR1 is MDHEN and CDR2 is SYDVKM. The V gene lost 1 base and the J gene lost 2 bases, with 6 bases spanning the gap.

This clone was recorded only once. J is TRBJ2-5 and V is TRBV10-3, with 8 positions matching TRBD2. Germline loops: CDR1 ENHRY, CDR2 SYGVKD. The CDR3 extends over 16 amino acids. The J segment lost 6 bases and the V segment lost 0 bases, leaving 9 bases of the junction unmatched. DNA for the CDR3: TGTGCCATCAGTGAGTCGACCGGGGGGGCCTTAAAGACCCAGTACTTC. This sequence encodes CAISESTGGALKTQYF.

The CDR3 region has the DNA TGTGCCAGCTCAAACGACAACACTGAAGCTTTCTTT. Protein product: CASSNDNTEAFF. The chain combines TRBV18 with TRBJ1-1; no definite D call. The V and J ends lost 5 bases and 2 bases respectively, with 6 bases between them. CDR1 KGHSH and CDR2 LQKENI come from the germline V gene. The length of the CDR3 is 12 residues.

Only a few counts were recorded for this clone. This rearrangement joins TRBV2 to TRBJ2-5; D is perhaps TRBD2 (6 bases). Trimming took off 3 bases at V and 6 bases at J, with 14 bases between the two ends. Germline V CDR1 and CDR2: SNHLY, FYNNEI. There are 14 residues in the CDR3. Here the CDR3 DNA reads TGTGCCAGCAGTGATTTCGGGGGATGGCAGACCCAGTACTTC. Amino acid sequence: CASSDFGGWQTQYF.

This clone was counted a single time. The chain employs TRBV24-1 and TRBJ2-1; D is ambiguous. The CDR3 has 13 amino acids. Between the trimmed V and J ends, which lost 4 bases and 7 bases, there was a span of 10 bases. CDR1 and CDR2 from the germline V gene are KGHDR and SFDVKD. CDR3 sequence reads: CATSDPAWNEQFF. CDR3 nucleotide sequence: TGTGCCACCAGTGACCCAGCTTGGAATGAGCAGTTCTTC.

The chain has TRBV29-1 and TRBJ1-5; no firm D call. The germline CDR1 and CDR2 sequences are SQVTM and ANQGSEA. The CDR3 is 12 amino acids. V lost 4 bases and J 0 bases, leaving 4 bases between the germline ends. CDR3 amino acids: CSVGGSNQPQHF. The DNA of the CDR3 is TGCAGCGTTGGGGGTAGCAATCAGCCCCAGCATTTT. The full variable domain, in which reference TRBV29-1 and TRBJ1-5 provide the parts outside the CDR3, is SAVISQKPSRDICQRGTSLTIQCQVDSQVTMMFWYRQQPGQSLTLIATANQGSEATYESGFVIDKFPISRPNLTFSTLTVSNMSPEDSSIYLCSVGGSNQPQHFGDGTRLSIL.

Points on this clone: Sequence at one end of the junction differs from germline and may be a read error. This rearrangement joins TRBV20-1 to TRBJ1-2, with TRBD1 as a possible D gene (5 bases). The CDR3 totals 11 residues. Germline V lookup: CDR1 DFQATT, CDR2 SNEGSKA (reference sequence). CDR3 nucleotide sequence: TGCAGTGCTGCGGCAGACAGTGTCCTATCCTTC. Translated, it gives CSAAADSVLSF.

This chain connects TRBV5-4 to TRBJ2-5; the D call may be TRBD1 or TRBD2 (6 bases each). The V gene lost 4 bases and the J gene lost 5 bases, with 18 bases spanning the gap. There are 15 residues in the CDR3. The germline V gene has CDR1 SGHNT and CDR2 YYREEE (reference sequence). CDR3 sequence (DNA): TGTGCCAGCAGCCTGAAGGGGGGACTTGTGGAGACCCAGTACTTC. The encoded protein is CASSLKGGLVETQYF.

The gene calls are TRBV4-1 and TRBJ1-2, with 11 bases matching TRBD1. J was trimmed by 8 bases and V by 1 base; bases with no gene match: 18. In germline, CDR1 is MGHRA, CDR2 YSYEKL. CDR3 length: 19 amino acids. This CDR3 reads CASSQGTGGGMAKGFGYTF. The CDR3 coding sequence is TGCGCCAGCAGCCAAGGGACAGGGGGCGGTATGGCTAAAGGTTTCGGCTACACCTTC.

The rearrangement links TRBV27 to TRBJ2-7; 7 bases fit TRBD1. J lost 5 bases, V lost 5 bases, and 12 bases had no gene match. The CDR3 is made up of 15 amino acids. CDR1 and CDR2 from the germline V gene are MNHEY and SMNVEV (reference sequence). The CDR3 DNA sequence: TGTGCCAGCAGTCGAACGACAGGGAGACTCGACGAGCAGTACTTC. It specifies CASSRTTGRLDEQYF.

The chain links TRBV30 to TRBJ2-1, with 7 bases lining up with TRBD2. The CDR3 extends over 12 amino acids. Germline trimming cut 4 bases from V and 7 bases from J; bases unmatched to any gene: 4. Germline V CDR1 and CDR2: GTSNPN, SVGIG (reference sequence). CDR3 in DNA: TGTGCCTGGACTAGCGGTCTAAATGAGCAGTTCTTC. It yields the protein CAWTSGLNEQFF.

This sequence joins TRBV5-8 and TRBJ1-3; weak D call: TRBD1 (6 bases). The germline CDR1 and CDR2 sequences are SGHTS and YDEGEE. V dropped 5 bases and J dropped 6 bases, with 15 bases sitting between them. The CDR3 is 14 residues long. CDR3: CASRSQGRENTIYF. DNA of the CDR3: TGTGCCAGCAGATCGCAGGGGAGAGAAAACACCATATATTTT.

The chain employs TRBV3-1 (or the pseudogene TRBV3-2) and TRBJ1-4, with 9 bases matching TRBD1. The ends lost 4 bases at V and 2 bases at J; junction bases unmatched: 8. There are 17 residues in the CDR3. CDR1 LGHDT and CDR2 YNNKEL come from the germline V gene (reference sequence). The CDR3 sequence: CASSPDRGRDTNEKLFF. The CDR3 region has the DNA TGTGCCAGCAGCCCGGACAGGGGTAGGGACACTAATGAAAAACTGTTTTTT.

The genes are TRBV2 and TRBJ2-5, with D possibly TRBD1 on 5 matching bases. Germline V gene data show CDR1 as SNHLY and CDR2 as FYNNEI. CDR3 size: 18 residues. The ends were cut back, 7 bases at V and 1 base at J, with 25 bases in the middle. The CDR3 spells CASNGGVSGRASQETQYF. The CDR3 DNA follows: TGTGCCAGCAATGGTGGTGTATCGGGCAGGGCGAGCCAAGAGACCCAGTACTTC.

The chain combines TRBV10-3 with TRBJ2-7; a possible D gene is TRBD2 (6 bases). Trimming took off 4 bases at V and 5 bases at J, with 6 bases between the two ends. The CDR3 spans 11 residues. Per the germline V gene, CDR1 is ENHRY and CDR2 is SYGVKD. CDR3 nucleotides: TGTGCCATCAGTGCGGGGGACGAGCAGTACTTC. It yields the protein CAISAGDEQYF.

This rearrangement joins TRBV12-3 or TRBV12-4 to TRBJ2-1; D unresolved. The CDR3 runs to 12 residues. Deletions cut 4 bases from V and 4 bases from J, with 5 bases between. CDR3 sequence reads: CASSSLYNEQFF. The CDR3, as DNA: TGTGCCAGCAGTTCCTTGTACAATGAGCAGTTCTTC.

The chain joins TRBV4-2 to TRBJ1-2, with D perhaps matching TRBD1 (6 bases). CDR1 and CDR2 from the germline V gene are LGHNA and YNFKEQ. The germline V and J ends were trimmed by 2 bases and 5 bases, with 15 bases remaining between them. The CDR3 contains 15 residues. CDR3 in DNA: TGTGCCAGCAGCCAAAGGGGGGGGGAAGCTTATGGCTACACCTTC. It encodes CASSQRGGEAYGYTF.

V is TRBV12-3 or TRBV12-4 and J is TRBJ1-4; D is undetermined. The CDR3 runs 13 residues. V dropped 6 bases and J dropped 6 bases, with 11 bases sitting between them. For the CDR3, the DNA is TGTGCCAGCAGCGCCGCTCGGTATGAAAAACTGTTTTTT. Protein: CASSAARYEKLFF.

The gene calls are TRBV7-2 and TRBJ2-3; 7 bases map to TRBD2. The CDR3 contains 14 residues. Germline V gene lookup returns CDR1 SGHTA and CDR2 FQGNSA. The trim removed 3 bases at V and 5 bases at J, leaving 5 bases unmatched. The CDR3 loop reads CASSFAGVIDTQYF. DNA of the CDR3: TGTGCCAGCAGCTTCGCGGGGGTCATAGATACGCAGTATTTT.

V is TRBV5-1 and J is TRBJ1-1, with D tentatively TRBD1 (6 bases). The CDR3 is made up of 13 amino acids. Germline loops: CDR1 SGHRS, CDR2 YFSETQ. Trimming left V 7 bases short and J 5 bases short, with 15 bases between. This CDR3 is CASGKTQGTEAFF. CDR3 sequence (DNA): TGCGCCAGCGGTAAGACCCAGGGGACTGAAGCTTTCTTT. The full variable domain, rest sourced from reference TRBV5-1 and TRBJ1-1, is KAGVTQTPRYLIKTRGQQVTLSCSPISGHRSVSWYQQTPGQGLQFLFEYFSETQRNKGNFPGRFSGRQFSNSRSEMNVSTLELGDSALYLCASGKTQGTEAFFGQGTRLTVV.

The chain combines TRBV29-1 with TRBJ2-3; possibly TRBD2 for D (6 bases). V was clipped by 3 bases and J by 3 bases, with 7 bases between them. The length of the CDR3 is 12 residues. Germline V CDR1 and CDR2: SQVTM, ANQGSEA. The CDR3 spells CSVEEGTDTQYF. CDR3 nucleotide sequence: TGCAGCGTTGAGGAGGGGACAGATACGCAGTATTTT.